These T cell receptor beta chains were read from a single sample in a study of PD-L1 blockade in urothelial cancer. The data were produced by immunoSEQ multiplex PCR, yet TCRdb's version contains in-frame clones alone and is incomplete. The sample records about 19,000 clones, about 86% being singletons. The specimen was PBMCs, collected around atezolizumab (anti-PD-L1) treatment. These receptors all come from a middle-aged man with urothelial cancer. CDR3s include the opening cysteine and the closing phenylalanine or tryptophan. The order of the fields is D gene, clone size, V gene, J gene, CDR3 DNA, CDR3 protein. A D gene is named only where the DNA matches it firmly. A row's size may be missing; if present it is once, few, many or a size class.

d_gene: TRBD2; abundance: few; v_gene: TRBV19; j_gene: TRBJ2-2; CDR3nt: TGTGCCAGTAGGCCGACACTAGGAAGCGGGAGGTTAGAGGGCGGGGAGCTGTTTTTT; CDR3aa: CASRPTLGSGRLEGGELFF
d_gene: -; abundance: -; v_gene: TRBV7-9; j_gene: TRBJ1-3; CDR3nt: TGTGCCAGCAGTCCACTTGGAAACACCATATATTTT; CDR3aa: CASSPLGNTIYF
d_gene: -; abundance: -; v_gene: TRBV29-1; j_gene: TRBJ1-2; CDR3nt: TGCAGCGTTGATTTCCAGGCGGGCTATGGCTACACCTTC; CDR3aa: CSVDFQAGYGYTF
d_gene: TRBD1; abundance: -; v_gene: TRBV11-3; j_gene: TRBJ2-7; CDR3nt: TGTGCCAGCAGCTTAGCAGGGGGCGAGCAGTACTTC; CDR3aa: CASSLAGGEQYF
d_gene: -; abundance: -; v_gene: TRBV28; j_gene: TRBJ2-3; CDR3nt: TGTGCCAGCAGTAACATCGGGGGGCCCGACAGCCTCCGGGGAGATACGCAGTATTTT; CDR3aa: CASSNIGGPDSLRGDTQYF
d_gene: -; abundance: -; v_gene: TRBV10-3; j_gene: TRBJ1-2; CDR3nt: TGTGCCATCAGTGAGGCAGGGATCGGCTACACCTTC; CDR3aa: CAISEAGIGYTF
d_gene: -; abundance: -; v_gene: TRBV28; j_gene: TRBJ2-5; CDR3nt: TGTGCCAGCAGTTTCTCCACTGGGAGGTTAGGGACCCAGTACTTC; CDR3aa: CASSFSTGRLGTQYF
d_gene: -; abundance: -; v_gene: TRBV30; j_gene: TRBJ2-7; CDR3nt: TGTGCCTACCACAGAGAAAGCAACTACGAGCAGTACTTC; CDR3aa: CAYHRESNYEQYF
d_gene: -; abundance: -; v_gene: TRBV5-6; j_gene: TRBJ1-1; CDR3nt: TGTGCCAGCAGCTTGGGGGCTGCCAGAAACACTGAAGCTTTCTTT; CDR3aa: CASSLGAARNTEAFF
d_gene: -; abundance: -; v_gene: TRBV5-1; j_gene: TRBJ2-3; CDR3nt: TGCGCCAGCAGCTTGTCAGTGGCCCCGGCGGGATCAGATACGCAGTATTTT; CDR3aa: CASSLSVAPAGSDTQYF
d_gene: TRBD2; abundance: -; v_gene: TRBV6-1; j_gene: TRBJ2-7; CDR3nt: TGTGCCAGCAGTGAACAATGGACTAGCATTTACGAGCAGTACTTC; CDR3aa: CASSEQWTSIYEQYF
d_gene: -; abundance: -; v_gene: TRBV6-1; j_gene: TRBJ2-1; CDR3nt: TGTGCCAGCAGTGACCCCCCCAGAACCCCAGGGCAGTTCTTC; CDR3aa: CASSDPPRTPGQFF
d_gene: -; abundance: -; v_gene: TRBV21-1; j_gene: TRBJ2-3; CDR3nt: TGTGCCAGCAGCTCCAGGGGGACTAGCGGGACAGATACGCAGTATTTT; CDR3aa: CASSSRGTSGTDTQYF
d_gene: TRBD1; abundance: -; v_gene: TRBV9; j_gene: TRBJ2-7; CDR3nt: TGTGCCAGCAGCCAAGGACAGGCCGGCTCCTACGAGCAGTACTTC; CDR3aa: CASSQGQAGSYEQYF
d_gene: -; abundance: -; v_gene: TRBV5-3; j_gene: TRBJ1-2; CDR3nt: TGTGCCAGAAGTGGGGCCTACGCGGTGGGTAACTATGGCTACACCTTC; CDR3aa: CARSGAYAVGNYGYTF
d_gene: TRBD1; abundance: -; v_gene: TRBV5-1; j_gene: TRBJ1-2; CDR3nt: TGCGCCAGCAGCTTGGAGGGTAGCTGGGACAGATTTAACTATGGCTACACCTTC; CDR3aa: CASSLEGSWDRFNYGYTF
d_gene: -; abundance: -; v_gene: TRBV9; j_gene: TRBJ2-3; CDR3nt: TGTGCCAGCAGCGTAAGCGATTTAGATACGCAGTATTTT; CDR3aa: CASSVSDLDTQYF
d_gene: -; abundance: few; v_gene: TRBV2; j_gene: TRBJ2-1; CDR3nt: TGTGCCAGCAGGGGGAGCTCCTACAATGAGCAGTTCTTC; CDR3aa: CASRGSSYNEQFF
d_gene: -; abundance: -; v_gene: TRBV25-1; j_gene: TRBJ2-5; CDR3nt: TGTGCCAGCAGTGAGACAGTCCTGTACCAAGAGACCCAGTACTTC; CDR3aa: CASSETVLYQETQYF
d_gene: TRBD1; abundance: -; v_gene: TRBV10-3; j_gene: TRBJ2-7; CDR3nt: TGTGCCATCAGTGAGTCGCAGGGGGCCTACGAGCAGTACTTC; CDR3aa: CAISESQGAYEQYF
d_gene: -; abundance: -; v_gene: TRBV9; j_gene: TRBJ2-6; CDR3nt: TGTGCCAGCAGCGTAGCCGCCTTCGGGGGGCGGAGCTCTGGGGCCAACGTCCTGACTTTC; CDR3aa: CASSVAAFGGRSSGANVLTF
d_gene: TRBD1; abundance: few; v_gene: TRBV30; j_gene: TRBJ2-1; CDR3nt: TGTGCCTGGGAGGGACAGGTTCTCTACAATGAGCAGTTCTTC; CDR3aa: CAWEGQVLYNEQFF
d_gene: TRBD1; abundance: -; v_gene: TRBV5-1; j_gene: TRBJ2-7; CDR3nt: TGCGCCAGCAGCCTAGGGGGCACAGGACTCTACGAGCAGTACTTC; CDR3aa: CASSLGGTGLYEQYF
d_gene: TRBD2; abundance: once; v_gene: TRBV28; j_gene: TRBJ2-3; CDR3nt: TGTGCCAGCAGTTTAGGGACTAGCGGGAGTTGGAGCACAGATACGCAGTATTTT; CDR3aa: CASSLGTSGSWSTDTQYF
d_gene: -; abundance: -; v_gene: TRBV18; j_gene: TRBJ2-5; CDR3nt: TGTGCCAGCTCACTGACAGGGGACGGTGGGAGGGCCCGAAAGACCCAGTACTTC; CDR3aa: CASSLTGDGGRARKTQYF
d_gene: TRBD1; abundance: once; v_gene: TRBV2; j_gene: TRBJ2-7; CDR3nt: TGTGCCACCTCGTTGTGGGGACAGGGTCACGAGCAGTACTTC; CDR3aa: CATSLWGQGHEQYF
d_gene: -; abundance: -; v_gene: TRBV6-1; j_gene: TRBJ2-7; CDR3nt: TGTGCCAGCAGTTGGGCACAGGGAGGGTACGAGCAGTACTTC; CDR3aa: CASSWAQGGYEQYF
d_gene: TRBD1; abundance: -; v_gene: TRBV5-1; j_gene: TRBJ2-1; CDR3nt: TGCGCCAGCAGCTTGCCGACAGGGGCCCACAATGAGCAGTTCTTC; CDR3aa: CASSLPTGAHNEQFF
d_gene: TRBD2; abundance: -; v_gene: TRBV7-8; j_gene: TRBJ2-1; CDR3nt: TGTGCCAGCAGCGAAAAGACTAGCGGGAGCGATGAGCAGTTCTTC; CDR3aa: CASSEKTSGSDEQFF
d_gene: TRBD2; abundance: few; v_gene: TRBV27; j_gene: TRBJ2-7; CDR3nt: TGTGCCAGCAGCCAAAGGAGCGGGGGACCCTACTACGAGCAGTACTTC; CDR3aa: CASSQRSGGPYYEQYF
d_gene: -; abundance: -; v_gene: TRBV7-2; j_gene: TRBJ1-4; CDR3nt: TGTGCCAGCAGCTTTTACAGGGAGTACGGTGAAAAACTGTTTTTT; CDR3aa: CASSFYREYGEKLFF
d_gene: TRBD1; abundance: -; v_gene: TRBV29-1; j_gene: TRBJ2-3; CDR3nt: TGCAGCGTTGAAGATCTTGTCTCTCGGACAGGGAGGCATACGCAGTATTTT; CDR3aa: CSVEDLVSRTGRHTQYF
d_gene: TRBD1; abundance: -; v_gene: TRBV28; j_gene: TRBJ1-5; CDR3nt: TGTGCCAGCAGTTTATCGTGGCAGGGGGACAATCAGCCCCAGCATTTT; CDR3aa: CASSLSWQGDNQPQHF
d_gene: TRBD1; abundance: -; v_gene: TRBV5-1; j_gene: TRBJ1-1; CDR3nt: TGCGCCAGCAGCCCCGGAGGGGGCACGAACACTGAAGCTTTCTTT; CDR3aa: CASSPGGGTNTEAFF
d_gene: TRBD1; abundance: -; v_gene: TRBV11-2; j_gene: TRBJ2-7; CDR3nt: TGTGCCAGCAGCTGGGGACAGGTCCCCACCTACGAGCAGTACTTC; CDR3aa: CASSWGQVPTYEQYF
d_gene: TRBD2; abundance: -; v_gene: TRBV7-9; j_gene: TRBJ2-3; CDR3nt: TGTGCCAGCAGCTCGAATGGTTTGCGGACTAGCAACGTAGATACGCAGTATTTT; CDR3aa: CASSSNGLRTSNVDTQYF
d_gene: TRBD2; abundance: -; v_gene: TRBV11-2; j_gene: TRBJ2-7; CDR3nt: TGTGCCAGCAGCTCCCTTACTCGGGGGGTCTACTACGAGCAGTACTTC; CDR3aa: CASSSLTRGVYYEQYF
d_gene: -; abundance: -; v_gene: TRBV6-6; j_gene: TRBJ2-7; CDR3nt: TGTGCCAGCAGTTTCCTATCCTCCTACGAGCAGTACTTC; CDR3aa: CASSFLSSYEQYF
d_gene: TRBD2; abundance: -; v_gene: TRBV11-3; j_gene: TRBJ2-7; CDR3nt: TGTGCCAGCAGCCGGGGGGACGAGCAGTACTTC; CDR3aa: CASSRGDEQYF
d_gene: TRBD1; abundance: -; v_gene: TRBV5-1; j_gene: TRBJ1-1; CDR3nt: TGCGCCAGCAGCTCTCGGACAGGTGTGAACACTGAAGCTTTCTTT; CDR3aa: CASSSRTGVNTEAFF
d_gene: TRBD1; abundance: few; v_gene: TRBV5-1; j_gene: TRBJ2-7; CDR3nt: TGCGCCAGCAGCTTTGACAGGGGGGAGTCCTACGAGCAGTACTTC; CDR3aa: CASSFDRGESYEQYF
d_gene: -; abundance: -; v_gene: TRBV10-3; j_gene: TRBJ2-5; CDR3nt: TGTGCCATCAGTGACGAGCGGAAAGAGACCCAGTACTTC; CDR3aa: CAISDERKETQYF
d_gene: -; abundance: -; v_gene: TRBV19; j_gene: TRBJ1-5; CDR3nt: TGTGCCAGTAGGGCCTTGGAGGGGGGGGCTCAGCCCCAGCATTTT; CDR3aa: CASRALEGGAQPQHF
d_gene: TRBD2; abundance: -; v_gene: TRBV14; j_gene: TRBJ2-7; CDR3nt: TGTGCCAGCAGCCAAGCGTTAGGGACTAGCTACGAGCAGTACTTC; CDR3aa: CASSQALGTSYEQYF
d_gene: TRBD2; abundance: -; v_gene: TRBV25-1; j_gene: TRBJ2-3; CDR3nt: TGTGCCAGCAGTGTCACTAGCGGGGGTCCCTTCACAGATACGCAGTATTTT; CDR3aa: CASSVTSGGPFTDTQYF
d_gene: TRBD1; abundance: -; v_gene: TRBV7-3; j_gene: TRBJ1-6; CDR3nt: TGTGCCAGCAGCTTAAAAAACAGGGGGCTTGATTCACCCCTCCACTTT; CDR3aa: CASSLKNRGLDSPLHF
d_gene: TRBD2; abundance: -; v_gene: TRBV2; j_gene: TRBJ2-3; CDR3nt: TGTGCCAGCAGTTTCGACGGGAGGGCCACAGATACGCAGTATTTT; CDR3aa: CASSFDGRATDTQYF
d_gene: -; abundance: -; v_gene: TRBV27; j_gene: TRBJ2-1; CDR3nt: TGTGCCAGTCTCGGGTTGATCGATGAGCAGTTCTTC; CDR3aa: CASLGLIDEQFF